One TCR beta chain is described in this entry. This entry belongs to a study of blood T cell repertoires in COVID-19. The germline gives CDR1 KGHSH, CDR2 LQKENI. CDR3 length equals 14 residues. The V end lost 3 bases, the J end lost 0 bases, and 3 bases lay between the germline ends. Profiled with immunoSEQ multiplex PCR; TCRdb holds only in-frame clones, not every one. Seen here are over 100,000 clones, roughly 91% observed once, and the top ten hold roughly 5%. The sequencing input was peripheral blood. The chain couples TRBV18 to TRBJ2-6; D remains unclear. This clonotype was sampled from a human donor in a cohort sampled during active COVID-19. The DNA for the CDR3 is TGTGCCAGCTCACCCATCTCTGGGGCCAACGTCCTGACTTTC. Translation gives CASSPISGANVLTF.